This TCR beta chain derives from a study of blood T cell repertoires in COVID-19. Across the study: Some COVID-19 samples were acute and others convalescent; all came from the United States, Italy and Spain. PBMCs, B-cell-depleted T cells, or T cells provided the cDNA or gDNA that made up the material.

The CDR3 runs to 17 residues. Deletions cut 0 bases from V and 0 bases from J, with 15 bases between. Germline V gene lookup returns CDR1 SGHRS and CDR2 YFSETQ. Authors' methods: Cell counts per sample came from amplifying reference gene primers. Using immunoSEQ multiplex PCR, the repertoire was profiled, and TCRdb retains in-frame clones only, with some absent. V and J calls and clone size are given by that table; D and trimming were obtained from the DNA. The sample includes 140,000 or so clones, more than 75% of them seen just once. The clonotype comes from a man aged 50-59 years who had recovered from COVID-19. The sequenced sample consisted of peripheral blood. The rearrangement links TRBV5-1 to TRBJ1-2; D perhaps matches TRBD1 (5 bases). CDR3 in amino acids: CASSLGPRGLTNYGYTF. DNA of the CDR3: TGCGCCAGCAGCTTGGGACCCCGGGGACTAACTAACTATGGCTACACCTTC.